Here is one T cell receptor (beta chain) with its context. V gave up 6 bases and J gave up 10 bases, with 21 bases separating them. Germline CDR1 MNHEY, CDR2 SVGAGI. CDR3 length: 14 residues. These data originate in a study of brain T cells in children with intractable seizures. The assay was immunoSEQ multiplex PCR, and TCRdb's table has in-frame clones only and misses some. The sample lists tens of thousands of clones, approximately 95% seen once, with over 0.35% in the top ten. The chain has TRBV6-5 and TRBJ1-1, with D maybe TRBD1 (6 bases). This TCR derives from a boy under two years old with focal cortical dysplasia and intractable seizures. Sequenced material: peripheral blood, taken at surgery. The CDR3 reads CASRRGTKGKRAFF. The CDR3 DNA sequence: TGTGCCAGCAGAAGGGGGACCAAGGGGAAGCGAGCTTTCTTT.